These 7 T cell receptor beta chains share one sample of origin, sequenced in a study of blood T cell repertoires in COVID-19. Using immunoSEQ multiplex PCR, the repertoire was profiled, and TCRdb retains in-frame clones only, with some absent. The sample includes some 150,000 clones, around 84% of them seen just once. The sequenced sample consisted of peripheral blood. The receptors here all came from a human donor with acute or convalescent COVID-19. The donor label of this sample is uncertain.

This chain links TRBV7-2 with TRBJ1-1, with D tentatively TRBD1 (5 bases). The CDR3 sequence is 14 residues long. CDR1 is SGHTA and CDR2 is FQGNSA in the germline V gene. The V end was cut by 5 bases, the J end by 3 bases, with 13 bases between. The CDR3 loop is CASSRRGGDTEAFF. CDR3 coding DNA: TGTGCCAGCAGCCGGCGGGGAGGGGACACTGAAGCTTTCTTT.

V usage is TRBV7-2 and J usage is TRBJ1-4, with D possibly matching TRBD1 (5 bases). Germline V lookup: CDR1 SGHTA, CDR2 FQGNSA. The CDR3 has 14 amino acids. The V gene lost 6 bases and the J gene lost 8 bases, with 16 bases spanning the gap. DNA for the CDR3: TGTGCCAGCAGTTTGCAGGGTTTTAACGAAAAACTGTTTTTT. It translates to CASSLQGFNEKLFF. The complete variable domain, with remaining parts taken from reference TRBV7-2 and TRBJ1-4, reads GAGVSQSPSNKVTEKGKDVELRCDPISGHTALYWYRQSLGQGLEFLIYFQGNSAPDKSGLPSDRFSAERTGGSVSTLTIQRTQQEDSAVYLCASSLQGFNEKLFFGSGTQLSVL.

V usage is TRBV21-1 and J usage is TRBJ2-3; the table calls TRBD2, which could not be checked here. TRBV21-1 is a pseudogene segment. The CDR3 totals 17 residues. CDR3 DNA: TGTGCCAGCAGCAAAGCTATTCCTAGCGGGAGGACCGATACGCAGTATTTT. Protein sequence: CASSKAIPSGRTDTQYF.

This chain links TRBV10-3 with TRBJ1-2, with 7 nucleotides matching TRBD1. The germline CDR1 and CDR2 sequences are ENHRY and SYGVKD. Losses at the gene ends were 8 bases for V and 5 bases for J; bases not matched to a gene: 5. This CDR3 comprises 12 residues. Written as DNA, the CDR3 is TGTGCCATCTCTGAGACAGGGTATGGCTACACCTTC. It yields the protein CAISETGYGYTF.

The V gene is TRBV4-3, the J gene TRBJ1-1, with D unclear. The germline CDR1 and CDR2 sequences are LGHNA and YSLEER. This CDR3 comprises 17 residues. Trimming took 0 bases from V and 1 from J, leaving 15 bases between them. The CDR3 region is CASSQDQAFQENTEAFF. CDR3 nucleotide sequence: TGCGCCAGCAGCCAAGATCAGGCATTCCAGGAGAACACTGAAGCTTTCTTT.

The chain carries TRBV18 and TRBJ2-2, with a tentative D call TRBD1 (6 bases). CDR3 length equals 16 residues. Between the trimmed V and J ends, which lost 3 bases and 4 bases, there was a span of 15 bases. Germline CDR1 is KGHSH and CDR2 is LQKENI. The CDR3, as DNA: TGTGCCAGCTCACCCACCGGGACATCTGTCACCGGGGAGCTGTTTTTT. Translated, it gives CASSPTGTSVTGELFF. The full variable domain, rest sourced from reference TRBV18 and TRBJ2-2, is NAGVMQNPRHLVRRRGQEARLRCSPMKGHSHVYWYRQLPEEGLKFMVYLQKENIIDESGMPKERFSAEFPKEGPSILRIQQVVRGDSAAYFCASSPTGTSVTGELFFGEGSRLTVL.

V usage is TRBV5-6 and J usage is TRBJ1-1, with D possibly being TRBD1 (5 bases). The germline V gene encodes CDR1 SGHDT and CDR2 YYEEEE. Between the trimmed V and J ends, which lost 1 base and 3 bases, there was a span of 10 bases. The CDR3 is 14 residues long. CDR3 in amino acids: CASSLRGGDTEAFF. The CDR3 coding sequence is TGTGCCAGCAGCTTGAGGGGAGGGGACACTGAAGCTTTCTTT.